This TCR beta chain was identified during a study of post-analysis software for immune sequencing data. Study-wide results and limits: Elevated frequency relative to controls characterized four or five TRBV segments in patients, TRBV5-6, TRBV5-1 and TRBV20-1 among them.

As concerns this clonotype: No antigen is known for it.

Included in the TCR beta cDNA libraries were unique molecular identifiers. Input populations of about 0.95 to 11 million T cells gave rise to approximately 480,000 cDNA molecules. One entry per CDR3 protein, called by TCRdb with MiXCR from the PCR reads. This table holds some 240,000 distinct CDR3 sequences, 30% to 45% found once. The V gene lost 6 bases and the J gene lost 4 bases, with 16 bases spanning the gap. The CDR3 is 15 residues long. CDR1 is MNHEY, CDR2 SVGAGI, per germline. This TCR derives from a girl aged 10-17 years with multiple sclerosis. Sequenced sample: blood. The V and J genes are TRBV6-5 and TRBJ2-4; perhaps TRBD2 as D (5 bases). Here the CDR3 DNA reads TGTGCCAGCAGCCCTACCGGAAAGCGGAAAAACATTCAGTACTTC. The encoded protein is CASSPTGKRKNIQYF.